The subject of this entry is one T cell receptor (beta chain). The gene symbols are mouse symbols. The CDR3 goes on 1 residue after the read ends, and that part is filled in from the germline J gene. The time point here: mouse harvest day 14 after allogeneic transplant. Mouse grafts combined 10^7 T-cell-depleted bone marrow cells with 10^6 splenic CD5+ T cells. Only in-frame clones appear in the TCRdb table, and some are missing; sequencing was by immunoSEQ multiplex PCR. The table shows about 7,700 clones, with 35% to 40% occurring only once. This CDR3 has 15 amino acids. Losses at the gene ends were 3 bases for V and 2 bases for J; bases not matched to a gene: 3. Germline assignment: CDR1 SGHSN and CDR2 HYEKVE. This entry is derived from a study of tissue T cells after allogeneic stem cell transplantation.

The sample comprised skin. V and J are TRBV12-1 and TRBJ2-5; TRBD2 aligns across 11 bases. The TCR was taken from a female BALB/c mouse given C57BL/6 T cells with graft-versus-host disease after an allogeneic hematopoietic cell transplant. The CDR3 sequence is CASSSGTGGQDTQYF. The DNA read from the CDR3 is TGTGCCAGCTCTTCCGGGACTGGGGGCCAAGACACCCAGTAC.